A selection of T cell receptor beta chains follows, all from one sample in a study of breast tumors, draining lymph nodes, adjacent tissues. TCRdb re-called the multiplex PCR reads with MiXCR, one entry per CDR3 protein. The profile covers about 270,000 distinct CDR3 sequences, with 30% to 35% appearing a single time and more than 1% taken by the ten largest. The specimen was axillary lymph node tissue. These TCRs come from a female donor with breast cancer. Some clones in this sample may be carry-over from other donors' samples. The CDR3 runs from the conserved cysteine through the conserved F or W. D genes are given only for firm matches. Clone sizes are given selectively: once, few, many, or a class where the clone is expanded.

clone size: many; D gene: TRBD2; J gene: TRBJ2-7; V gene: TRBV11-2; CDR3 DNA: TGTGCCAGCAGCCCCAGGAGCGGGAGGTACTACGAGCAGTACTTC; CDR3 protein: CASSPRSGRYYEQYF
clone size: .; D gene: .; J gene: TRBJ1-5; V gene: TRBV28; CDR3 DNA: TGTGCCAGCAGGGAGGTGGGCAATCAGCCCCAGCATTTT; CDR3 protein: CASREVGNQPQHF
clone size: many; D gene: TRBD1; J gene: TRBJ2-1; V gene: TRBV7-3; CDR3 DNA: TGTGCCAGCAGCTTAGGTCCGGGACAGGATTTTGAGCAGTTCTTC; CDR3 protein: CASSLGPGQDFEQFF
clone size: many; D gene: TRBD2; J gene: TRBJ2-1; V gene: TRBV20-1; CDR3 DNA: TGCAGTGCTTCCCGGACTAGCGGGGAAGAGCAGTTCTTC; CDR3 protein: CSASRTSGEEQFF
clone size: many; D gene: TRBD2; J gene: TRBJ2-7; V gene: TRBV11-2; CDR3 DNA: TGTGCCAGCAGCTCAGGCGGGAGGCACTACGAGCAGTACTTC; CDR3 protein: CASSSGGRHYEQYF
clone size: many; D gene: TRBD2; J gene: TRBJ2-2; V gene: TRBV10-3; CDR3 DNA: TGTGCCATCACGGGACTAGCGGGAAACACCGGGGAGCTGTTTTTT; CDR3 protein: CAITGLAGNTGELFF
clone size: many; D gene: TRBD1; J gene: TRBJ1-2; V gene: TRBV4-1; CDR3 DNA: TGCGCCAGCAGCCAAAAAGGGGGGACAGGGGATTATGGCTACACCTTC; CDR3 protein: CASSQKGGTGDYGYTF
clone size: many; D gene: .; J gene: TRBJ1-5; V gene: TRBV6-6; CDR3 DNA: TGTGCCAGCAGTTCGCCCGGAGAGGGTCAGCCCCAGCATTTT; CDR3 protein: CASSSPGEGQPQHF
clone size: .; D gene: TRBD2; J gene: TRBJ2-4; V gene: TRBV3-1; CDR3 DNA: TGTGCCAGCAGCCAAGGGGGGGGTGAGAAGTACTTC; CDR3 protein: CASSQGGGEKYF
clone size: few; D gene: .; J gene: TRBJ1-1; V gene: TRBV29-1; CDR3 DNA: TGCAGCGTTGGGGTCTCGTCCGCAGCTTTCTTT; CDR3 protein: CSVGVSSAAFF
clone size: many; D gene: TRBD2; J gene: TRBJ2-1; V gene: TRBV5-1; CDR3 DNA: TGCGCCAGCAGCTCCCCGGTGGGACTAGCGGGGCATGAGCAGTTCTTC; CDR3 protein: CASSSPVGLAGHEQFF
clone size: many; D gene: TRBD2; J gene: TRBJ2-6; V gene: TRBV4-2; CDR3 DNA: TGTGCCAGCAGCCTCCGACTAGCGGGAGTTGGGGCCAACGTCCTGACTTTC; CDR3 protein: CASSLRLAGVGANVLTF
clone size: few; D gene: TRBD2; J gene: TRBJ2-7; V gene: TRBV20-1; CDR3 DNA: TGCGGTGCTAGAGGTGGTAGCGGGAGCCACGAGCAGTACTTC; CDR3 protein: CGARGGSGSHEQYF
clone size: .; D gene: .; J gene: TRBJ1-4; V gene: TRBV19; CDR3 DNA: TGTGCCAGTAGTAGCCCGGGACCTAATGAAAAACTGTTTTTT; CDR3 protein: CASSSPGPNEKLFF
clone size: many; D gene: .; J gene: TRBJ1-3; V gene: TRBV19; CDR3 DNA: TGTGCCAGTAGTACGCAGGGACTCCGCGGAAACACCATATATTTT; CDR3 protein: CASSTQGLRGNTIYF
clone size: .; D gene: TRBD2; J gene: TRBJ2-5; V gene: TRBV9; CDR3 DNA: TGTGCCAGCAGCGCCGGACTAGCGAAGGAGACCCAGTACTTC; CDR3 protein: CASSAGLAKETQYF
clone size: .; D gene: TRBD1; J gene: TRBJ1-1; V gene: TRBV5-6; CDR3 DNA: TGTGCCAGCAGCGCTGGACAGGGGGCGAACACTGAAGCTTTCTTT; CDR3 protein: CASSAGQGANTEAFF
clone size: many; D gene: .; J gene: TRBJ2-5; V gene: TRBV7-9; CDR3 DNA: TGTGCCAGCAGCTTAGTAGGGGAGACCCAGTACTTC; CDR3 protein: CASSLVGETQYF
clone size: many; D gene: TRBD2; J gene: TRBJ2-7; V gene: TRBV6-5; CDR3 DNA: TGTGCCAGCAGCTTTAGCGGGAGGGAATACTTC; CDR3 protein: CASSFSGREYF
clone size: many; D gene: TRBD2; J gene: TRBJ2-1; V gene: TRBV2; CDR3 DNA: TGTGCCAGCAGTGGAGGTTCTAGCGGGTACAATGAGCAGTTCTTC; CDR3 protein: CASSGGSSGYNEQFF
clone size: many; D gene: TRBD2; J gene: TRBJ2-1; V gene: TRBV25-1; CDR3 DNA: TGTGCCAGCAGTGACCGAGGGCGGGGGTGGGGACAGCAGTTCTTC; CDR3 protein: CASSDRGRGWGQQFF
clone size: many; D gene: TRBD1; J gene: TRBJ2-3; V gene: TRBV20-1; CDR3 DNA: TGCAGTGCTCAGGGGGGCACAGATACGCAGTATTTT; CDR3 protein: CSAQGGTDTQYF
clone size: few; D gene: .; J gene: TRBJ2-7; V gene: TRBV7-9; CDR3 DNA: TGTGCCAGCAGCTTGGGCTCCTACGAGCAGCACTTC; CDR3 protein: CASSLGSYEQHF
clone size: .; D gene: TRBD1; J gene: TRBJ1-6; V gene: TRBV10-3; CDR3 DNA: TGTGCCATCAGCTTGACAGGGGAGAATTCACCCCTCCACTTT; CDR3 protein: CAISLTGENSPLHF
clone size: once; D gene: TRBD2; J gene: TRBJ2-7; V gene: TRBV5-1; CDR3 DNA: TGCGCCAGCAGCGCTAGCGGGAGGGCCGGGGAGCAGTACTTC; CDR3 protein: CASSASGRAGEQYF